At least ten counts were recorded for the clone carrying this T cell receptor (beta chain). Antigen unknown. Per germline, CDR1 SGHTA and CDR2 FQGTGA. The V end was cut by 5 bases, the J end by 0 bases, with 12 bases between. This CDR3 contains 15 residues. One entry per CDR3 protein, called by TCRdb with MiXCR from the 5' RACE reads. This sample has about 510,000 distinct CDR3 sequences, with about 5.4% found just once. The sample comes from a study of CD8 T cells in ankylosing spondylitis. Whole-study findings and limits: Ankylosing spondylitis blood appeared to carry a characteristic TCR beta motif of fewer than 10 highly homologous variants.

The clonotype comes from a male donor with ankylosing spondylitis. The chain carries TRBV7-3 and TRBJ2-3, with no clear D. Specimen: blood, either unsorted or a sorted T cell fraction (not recorded which). Here the CDR3 DNA reads TGTGCCAGCAGCGCATACCAGCCAAGCACAGATACGCAGTATTTT. This translates into CASSAYQPSTDTQYF.